This T cell receptor beta chain was identified in a study of blood T cell repertoires in COVID-19. The data were produced by immunoSEQ multiplex PCR, yet TCRdb's version contains in-frame clones alone and is incomplete. The sample yields 250,000 or so clones, around 90% seen once. Germline loops: CDR1 GTSNPN, CDR2 SVGIG (reference sequence). The CDR3 length is 16 residues. Trimming took 1 base from V and 4 from J; bases not matched to a gene: 5. Sequencing input: PBMCs or T cells enriched from blood (not recorded which). The clonotype was recovered from a man in his forties who had been exposed to COVID-19. The V and J genes are TRBV30 and TRBJ2-3; 13 bases match TRBD2. DNA for the CDR3: TGTGCCTGGAGTGCCGGACTAGCGGGAGTTGCAGATACGCAGTATTTT. Protein: CAWSAGLAGVADTQYF.